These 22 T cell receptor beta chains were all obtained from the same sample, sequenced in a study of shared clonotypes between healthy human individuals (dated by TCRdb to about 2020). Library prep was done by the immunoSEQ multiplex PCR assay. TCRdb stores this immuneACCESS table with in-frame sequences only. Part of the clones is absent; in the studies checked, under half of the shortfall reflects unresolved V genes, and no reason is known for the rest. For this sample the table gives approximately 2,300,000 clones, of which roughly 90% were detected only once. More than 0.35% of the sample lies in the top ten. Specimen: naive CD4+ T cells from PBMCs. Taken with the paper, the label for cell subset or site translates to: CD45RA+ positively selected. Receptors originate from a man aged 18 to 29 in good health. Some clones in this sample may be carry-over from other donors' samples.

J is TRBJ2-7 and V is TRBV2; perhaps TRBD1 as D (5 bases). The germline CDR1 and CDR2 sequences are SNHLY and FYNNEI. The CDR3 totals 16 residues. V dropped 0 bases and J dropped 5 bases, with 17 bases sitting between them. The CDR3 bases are TGTGCCAGCAGTGAAGCGCTTTGGCAGGGAAGTAACGAGCAGTACTTC. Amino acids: CASSEALWQGSNEQYF.

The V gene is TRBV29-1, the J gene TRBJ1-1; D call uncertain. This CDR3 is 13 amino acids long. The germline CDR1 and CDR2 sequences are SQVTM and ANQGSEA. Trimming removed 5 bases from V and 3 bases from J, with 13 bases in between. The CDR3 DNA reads TGCAGCGTTTCTAGACGAGGAGACACTGAAGCTTTCTTT. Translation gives CSVSRRGDTEAFF.

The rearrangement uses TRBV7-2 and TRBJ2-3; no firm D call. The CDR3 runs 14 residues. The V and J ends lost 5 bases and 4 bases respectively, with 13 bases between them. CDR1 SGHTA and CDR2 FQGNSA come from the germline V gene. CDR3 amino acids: CASSPTLGPDTQYF. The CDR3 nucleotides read TGTGCCAGCAGCCCTACTCTCGGCCCAGATACGCAGTATTTT.

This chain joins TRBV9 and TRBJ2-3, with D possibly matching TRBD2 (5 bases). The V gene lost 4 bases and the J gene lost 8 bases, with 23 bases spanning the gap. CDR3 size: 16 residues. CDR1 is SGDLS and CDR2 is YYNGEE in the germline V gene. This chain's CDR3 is CASSPTDSPILGTQYF. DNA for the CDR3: TGTGCCAGCAGCCCAACGGACTCTCCCATCTTGGGTACGCAGTATTTT.

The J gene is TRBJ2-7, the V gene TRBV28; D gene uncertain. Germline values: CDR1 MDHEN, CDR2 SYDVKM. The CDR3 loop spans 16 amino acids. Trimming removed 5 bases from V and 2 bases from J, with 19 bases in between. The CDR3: CASSLLTVTGAYEQYF. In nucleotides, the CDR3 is TGTGCCAGCAGTCTCCTAACAGTGACCGGTGCCTACGAGCAGTACTTC.

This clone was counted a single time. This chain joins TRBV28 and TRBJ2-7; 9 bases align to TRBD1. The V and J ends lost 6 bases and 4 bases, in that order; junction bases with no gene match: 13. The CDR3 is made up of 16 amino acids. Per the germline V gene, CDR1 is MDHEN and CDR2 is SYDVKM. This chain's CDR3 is CASRLYSGTGTYEQYF. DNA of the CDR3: TGTGCCAGCAGACTGTATTCCGGGACAGGGACTTACGAGCAGTACTTC.

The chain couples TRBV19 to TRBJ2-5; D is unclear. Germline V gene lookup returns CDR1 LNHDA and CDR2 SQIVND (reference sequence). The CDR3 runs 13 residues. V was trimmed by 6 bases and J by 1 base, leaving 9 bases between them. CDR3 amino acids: CASRTQRQETQYF. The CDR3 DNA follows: TGTGCCAGTAGGACGCAACGCCAAGAGACCCAGTACTTC.

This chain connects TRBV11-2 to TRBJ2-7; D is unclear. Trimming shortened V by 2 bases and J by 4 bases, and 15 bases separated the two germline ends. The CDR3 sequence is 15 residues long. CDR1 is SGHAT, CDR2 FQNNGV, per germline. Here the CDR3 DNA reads TGTGCCAGCAGCTTACAGGACCCTATTCGATACGAGCAGTACTTC. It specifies CASSLQDPIRYEQYF.

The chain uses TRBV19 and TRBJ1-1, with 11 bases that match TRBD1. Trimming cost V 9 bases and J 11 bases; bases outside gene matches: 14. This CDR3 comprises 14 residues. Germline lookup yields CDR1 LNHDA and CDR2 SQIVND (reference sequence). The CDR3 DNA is TGTGCCAGCAGAATTAGGACAGGGGGCTTAGAGGCTTTCTTT. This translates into CASRIRTGGLEAFF.

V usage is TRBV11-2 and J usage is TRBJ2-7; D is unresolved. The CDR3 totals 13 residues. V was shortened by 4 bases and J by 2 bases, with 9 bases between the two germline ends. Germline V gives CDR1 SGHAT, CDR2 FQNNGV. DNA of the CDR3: TGTGCCAGCAGCTCTACCGAGACCTACGAGCAGTACTTC. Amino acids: CASSSTETYEQYF.

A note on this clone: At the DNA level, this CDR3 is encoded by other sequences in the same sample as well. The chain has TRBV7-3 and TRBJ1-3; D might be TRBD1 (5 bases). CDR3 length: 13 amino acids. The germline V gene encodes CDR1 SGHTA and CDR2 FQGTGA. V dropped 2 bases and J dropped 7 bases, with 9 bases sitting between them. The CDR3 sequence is CASSLSQGNTIYF. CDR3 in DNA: TGTGCCAGCAGCTTATCGCAGGGCAACACCATATATTTT.

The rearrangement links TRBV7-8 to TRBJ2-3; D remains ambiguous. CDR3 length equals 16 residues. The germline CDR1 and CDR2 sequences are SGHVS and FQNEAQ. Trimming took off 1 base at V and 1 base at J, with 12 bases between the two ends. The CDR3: CASSLVVFGGTDTQYF. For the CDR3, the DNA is TGTGCCAGCAGCTTAGTCGTGTTTGGCGGCACAGATACGCAGTATTTT.

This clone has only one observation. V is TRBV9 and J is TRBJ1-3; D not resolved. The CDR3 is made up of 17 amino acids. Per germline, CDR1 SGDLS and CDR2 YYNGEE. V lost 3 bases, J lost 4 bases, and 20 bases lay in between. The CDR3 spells CASSASFPGVPGNTIYF. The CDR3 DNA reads TGTGCCAGCAGCGCCTCCTTCCCAGGCGTGCCGGGAAACACCATATATTTT.

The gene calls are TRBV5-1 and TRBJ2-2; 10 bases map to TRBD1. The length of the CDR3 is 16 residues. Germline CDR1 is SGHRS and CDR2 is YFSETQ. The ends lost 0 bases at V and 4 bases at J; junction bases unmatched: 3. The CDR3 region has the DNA TGCGCCAGCAGCTTGGTTGGGACAGGGGTCACCGGGGAGCTGTTTTTT. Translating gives CASSLVGTGVTGELFF.

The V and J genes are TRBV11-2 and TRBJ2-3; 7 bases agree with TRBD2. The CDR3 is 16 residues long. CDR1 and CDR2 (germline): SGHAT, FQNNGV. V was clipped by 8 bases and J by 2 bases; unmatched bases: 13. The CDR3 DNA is TGTGCCAGCCGCACTAAATTTGGGACTAACACAGATACGCAGTATTTT. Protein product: CASRTKFGTNTDTQYF. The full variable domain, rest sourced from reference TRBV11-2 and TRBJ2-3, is EAGVAQSPRYKIIEKRQSVAFWCNPISGHATLYWYQQILGQGPKLLIQFQNNGVVDDSQLPKDRFSAERLKGVDSTLKIQPAKLEDSAVYLCASRTKFGTNTDTQYFGPGTRLTVL.

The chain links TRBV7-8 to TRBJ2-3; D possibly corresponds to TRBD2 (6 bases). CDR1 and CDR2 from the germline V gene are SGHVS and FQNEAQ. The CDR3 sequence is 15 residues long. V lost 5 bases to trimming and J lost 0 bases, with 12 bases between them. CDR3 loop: CASSPRDFSTDTQYF. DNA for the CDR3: TGTGCCAGCAGCCCCCGGGACTTCAGCACAGATACGCAGTATTTT.

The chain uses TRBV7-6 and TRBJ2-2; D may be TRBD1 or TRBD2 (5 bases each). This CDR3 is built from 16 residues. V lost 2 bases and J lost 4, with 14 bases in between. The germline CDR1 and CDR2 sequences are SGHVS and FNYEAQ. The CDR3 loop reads CASSLSVGTITGELFF. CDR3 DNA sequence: TGTGCCAGCAGCTTATCTGTCGGGACGATCACCGGGGAGCTGTTTTTT.

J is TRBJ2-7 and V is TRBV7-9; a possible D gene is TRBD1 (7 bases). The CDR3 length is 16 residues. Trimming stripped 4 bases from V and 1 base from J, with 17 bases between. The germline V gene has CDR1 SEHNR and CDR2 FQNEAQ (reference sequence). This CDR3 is CASSSPYRGGSYEQYF. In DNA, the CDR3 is TGTGCCAGCAGCTCGCCCTACAGGGGAGGTTCCTACGAGCAGTACTTC.

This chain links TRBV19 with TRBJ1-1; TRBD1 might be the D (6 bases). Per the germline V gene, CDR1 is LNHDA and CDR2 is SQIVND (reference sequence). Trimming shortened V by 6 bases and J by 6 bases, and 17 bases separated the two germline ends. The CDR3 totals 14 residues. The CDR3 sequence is CASSPQGRKAEAFF. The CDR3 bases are TGTGCCAGTAGCCCTCAGGGGAGGAAGGCTGAAGCTTTCTTT. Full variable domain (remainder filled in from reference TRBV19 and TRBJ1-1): DGGITQSPKYLFRKEGQNVTLSCEQNLNHDAMYWYRQDPGQGLRLIYYSQIVNDFQKGDIAEGYSVSREKKESFPLTVTSAQKNPTAFYLCASSPQGRKAEAFFGQGTRLTVV.

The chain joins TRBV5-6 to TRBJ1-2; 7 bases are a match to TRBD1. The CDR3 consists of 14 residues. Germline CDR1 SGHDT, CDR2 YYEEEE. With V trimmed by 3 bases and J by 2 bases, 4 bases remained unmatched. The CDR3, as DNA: TGTGCCAGCAGCTCAGAGGACAGGAACTATGGCTACACCTTC. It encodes CASSSEDRNYGYTF.

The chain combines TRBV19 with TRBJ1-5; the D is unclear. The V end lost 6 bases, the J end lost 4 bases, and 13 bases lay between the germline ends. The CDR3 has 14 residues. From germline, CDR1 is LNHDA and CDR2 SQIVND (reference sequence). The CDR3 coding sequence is TGTGCCAGTAGGACACTCGTGCTTAATCAGCCCCAGCATTTT. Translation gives CASRTLVLNQPQHF.

CDR3 bases: TGCGCCAGCAGCCTAGCGCTAGCGGGAGTGCCGGGGGAGCTGTTTTTT. It yields the protein CASSLALAGVPGELFF. The chain combines TRBV5-1 with TRBJ2-2; TRBD2 aligns across 10 bases. The trim removed 4 bases at V and 8 bases at J, leaving 11 bases unmatched. The CDR3 has 16 residues. Per germline, CDR1 SGHRS and CDR2 YFSETQ.